This entry lists 16 T cell receptor beta chains sequenced from one sample in a study of blood T cells in healthy people across ages. The use of a sample-barcoded 5' primer and a J-beta primer mix characterized a second PCR of about 7 to 12 cycles. Via MiXCR, TCRdb re-called the 5' RACE reads, giving one row per CDR3 protein. The profile shows 1.2 million to 1.5 million distinct CDR3 sequences, around 59% of them singletons. The specimen was blood. The receptors were sampled from a man between 18 and 35 years old in good health.

This clonotype was seen a few times. This chain links TRBV4-1 with TRBJ2-1; 8 bases are shared with TRBD2. Germline lookup yields CDR1 MGHRA and CDR2 YSYEKL. Trimming at V came to 6 bases and at J to 5 bases, leaving 9 bases not matched to a gene. This CDR3 is built from 15 residues. DNA for the CDR3: TGCGCCAGCAGGCACCGGGGGGGGTCCGACAATGAGCAGTTCTTC. This encodes CASRHRGGSDNEQFF.

The chain joins TRBV20-1 to TRBJ2-5; TRBD2 is a possible D gene (6 bases). The J call may be faulty, since TRBJ2-7 better matches the DNA end. Germline V gives CDR1 DFQATT, CDR2 SNEGSKA (reference sequence). The CDR3 is made up of 16 amino acids. CDR3 sequence: CSATTGDGSNFYEQYF. DNA for the CDR3: TGCAGTGCCACCACGGGGGACGGGAGCAATTTCTACGAGCAGTACTTC.

DNA for the CDR3: TGTGCCACCAGTTTTGACAGGGGGATTATGAACACTGAAGCTTTCTTT. Its protein is CATSFDRGIMNTEAFF. The chain employs TRBV15 and TRBJ1-1; 9 bases fit TRBD1. This CDR3 spans 16 amino acids. Germline V gene sequence: CDR1 LNHNV, CDR2 YYDKDF (reference sequence). V dropped 6 bases and J dropped 0; count of bases not matched to a gene: 8.

J is TRBJ1-2 and V is TRBV4-2; D remains unclear. Germline CDR1 reads LGHNA; CDR2 reads YNFKEQ. The ends were cut back, 0 bases at V and 2 bases at J, with 22 bases in the middle. This CDR3 is 19 amino acids long. The CDR3: CASSQDPPSTRSGNYGYTF. The CDR3 nucleotides read TGTGCCAGCAGCCAAGATCCCCCTTCGACTCGGTCGGGGAACTATGGCTACACCTTC.

The CDR3: CASSLTPGLHDTQYF. CDR3 bases: TGTGCCAGCAGTTTAACCCCGGGACTTCACGATACGCAGTATTTT. The chain carries TRBV27 and TRBJ2-3; D possibly corresponds to TRBD2 (6 bases). This CDR3 region has 15 residues. Germline lookup yields CDR1 MNHEY and CDR2 SMNVEV (reference sequence). V lost 2 bases, J lost 6 bases, and 15 bases lay in between.

J is TRBJ2-3 and V is TRBV9; 11 bases line up with TRBD2. Germline lookup yields CDR1 SGDLS and CDR2 YYNGEE. The CDR3 has 16 amino acids. Trimming at V came to 0 bases and at J to 5 bases, leaving 5 bases not matched to a gene. The CDR3 region has the DNA TGTGCCAGCAGCGTAGTAGCGGGGGGGCGGGGAGATACGCAGTATTTT. Translated, it gives CASSVVAGGRGDTQYF.

This sequence joins TRBV15 and TRBJ2-4; 9 positions agree with TRBD2. Germline assignment: CDR1 LNHNV and CDR2 YYDKDF (reference sequence). V dropped 3 bases and J dropped 3; count of bases not matched to a gene: 15. This CDR3 contains 19 residues. The CDR3 sequence: CATSSPKPKAGGYKNIQYF. The CDR3 nucleotides are TGTGCCACCAGCAGTCCCAAACCCAAAGCGGGAGGCTACAAAAACATTCAGTACTTC.

The rearrangement links TRBV29-1 to TRBJ2-1; 8 nucleotides line up with TRBD2. This CDR3 comprises 15 residues. V lost 7 bases and J lost 0; bases outside the gene matches: 8. Per the germline V gene, CDR1 is SQVTM and CDR2 is ANQGSEA. The CDR3 sequence is CSAEGGGSSYNEQFF. In DNA, the CDR3 is TGCAGCGCCGAGGGCGGGGGGAGCTCCTACAATGAGCAGTTCTTC.

This clonotype was seen once. The junction differs from germline at one of its ends, possibly a read error. The rearrangement links TRBV7-7 to TRBJ1-5; D is uncertain. Germline lookup yields CDR1 SSHAT and CDR2 FNYEAQ (reference sequence). The CDR3 loop spans 16 amino acids. CDR3 nucleotide sequence: TGTGCTAGCAGCTTAGTGGGCCCGGGGTGGGATCAGCCCCAGCATTTT. Translating it yields CASSLVGPGWDQPQHF.

This clonotype has only a few counts. V gene TRBV27 combines with J gene TRBJ2-4; D remains unclear. Trimming removed 6 bases at V and 1 base at J, with 19 bases between. The germline CDR1 and CDR2 sequences are MNHEY and SMNVEV (reference sequence). The CDR3 loop spans 17 amino acids. The CDR3 spells CASSPIMPTGAKNIQYF. The CDR3 coding sequence is TGTGCCAGCAGCCCGATAATGCCAACGGGTGCCAAAAACATTCAGTACTTC.

This chain connects TRBV6-5 to TRBJ1-1; 10 bases agree with TRBD1. There are 16 residues in the CDR3. The V gene's germline CDR1 is MNHEY and CDR2 SVGAGI. V gave up 0 bases and J gave up 3 bases; unmatched junction bases: 4. The CDR3 bases are TGTGCCAGCAGTTACTCAGCGGACAGGGGGGACACTGAAGCTTTCTTT. Translating it yields CASSYSADRGDTEAFF.

This clonotype has only a few counts. The genes are TRBV7-2 and TRBJ2-7, with D perhaps matching TRBD2 (5 bases). Germline-derived CDR1 and CDR2 are SGHTA and FQGNSA. The ends were cut back, 2 bases at V and 8 bases at J, with 16 bases in the middle. The CDR3 runs 14 residues. The CDR3 DNA reads TGTGCCAGCAGCTTATTCCGGGAACCTACGAAGCAGTACTTC. Protein product: CASSLFREPTKQYF.

V is TRBV27 and J is TRBJ2-3; D unclear. The germline V and J ends were trimmed by 4 bases and 2 bases, with 16 bases remaining between them. The CDR3 runs to 16 residues. Per germline, CDR1 MNHEY and CDR2 SMNVEV (reference sequence). The CDR3 spells CASSSRTGRTTDTQYF. The CDR3 nucleotides are TGTGCCAGCAGTTCACGGACCGGGCGGACCACAGATACGCAGTATTTT.

The chain employs TRBV2 and TRBJ2-1, with 10 bases that match TRBD2. V was pared by 6 bases and J by 10 bases, with 9 bases of the junction left unmatched. There are 14 residues in the CDR3. Germline V lookup: CDR1 SNHLY, CDR2 FYNNEI. The CDR3 DNA reads TGTGCCAGCAGCCCCCTAGCGGGAGTCGGGGAGCAGTTCTTC. Its translation is CASSPLAGVGEQFF.

This clonotype has a handful of counts. The chain joins TRBV5-1 to TRBJ2-7; 13 nucleotides agree with TRBD2. Looked up from germline, CDR1 is SGHRS and CDR2 is YFSETQ. The CDR3 contains 16 residues. After removal of 0 bases from V and 4 bases from J, the junction contained 4 bases not matched to a gene. The CDR3 sequence: CASSLEATSGGYEQYF. Written as DNA, the CDR3 is TGCGCCAGCAGCTTGGAAGCGACTAGCGGGGGGTACGAGCAGTACTTC. The full variable domain, with the rest looked up from reference TRBV5-1 and TRBJ2-7, is KAGVTQTPRYLIKTRGQQVTLSCSPISGHRSVSWYQQTPGQGLQFLFEYFSETQRNKGNFPGRFSGRQFSNSRSEMNVSTLELGDSALYLCASSLEATSGGYEQYFGPGTRLTVT.

The CDR3 DNA reads as TGTGCCAGCAGTTACTCGGACAGGGCCGAGCAGTACTTC. Translating gives CASSYSDRAEQYF. This chain uses TRBV6-6 with TRBJ2-4; 8 bases are a match to TRBD1. The end of the DNA is better explained by TRBJ2-7, so the J call may be wrong. From germline, CDR1 is MNHNY and CDR2 SVGAGI (reference sequence). The CDR3 extends over 13 amino acids.